The next 7 T cell receptor beta chains were all read from a single sample in a study of T cell repertoires in cytomegalovirus infection. These receptors have no known antigen. One entry per CDR3 protein results from TCRdb running MiXCR on the reads. The sample lists about 570,000 distinct CDR3 sequences; under 45% were seen once. The sequenced sample was cultured PBMCs, obtained from culture after CMV antigen stimulation. The receptor set was obtained from a human donor in good health (CMV status not recorded). Some clones in this sample may be carry-over from other donors' samples.

There are a few counts of this clonotype. In nucleotides, the CDR3 is TGTGCCAGCAGCTATCGGTGGCAGCTCTATGGCTACACCTTC. It encodes CASSYRWQLYGYTF. V is TRBV5-6 and J is TRBJ1-2, with D unresolved. This CDR3 comprises 14 residues. Between the trimmed V and J ends, which lost 3 bases and 4 bases, there was a span of 13 bases. CDR1 is SGHDT, CDR2 YYEEEE, per germline.

This clonotype was observed a single time. V and J are TRBV6-2 or TRBV6-3 and TRBJ2-7, with D perhaps TRBD2 (6 bases). This CDR3 comprises 15 residues. From germline, CDR1 is MNHEY and CDR2 SVGEGT. V was pared by 2 bases and J by 0 bases, with 11 bases between. The CDR3 bases are TGTGCCAGCAGTTACCTGGGCGGGATCTCCTACGAGCAGTACTTC. Translation gives CASSYLGGISYEQYF.

This clonotype was seen once. The V gene is TRBV4-3, the J gene TRBJ2-3, with a weak D call TRBD2 (5 bases). Germline V CDR1 and CDR2: LGHNA, YSLEER. V lost 0 bases, J lost 7 bases, and 17 bases lay in between. CDR3 length equals 16 residues. The CDR3 DNA sequence: TGCGCCAGCAGCCAAGATAATGAGGGTAGCCAAAATACGCAGTATTTT. Its protein product is CASSQDNEGSQNTQYF.

This clonotype was seen a handful of times. This chain connects TRBV6-1 to TRBJ2-7, with TRBD2 as a possible D gene (5 bases). Germline V gene lookup returns CDR1 MNHNS and CDR2 SASEGT. V was shortened by 0 bases and J by 2 bases, with 11 bases between the two germline ends. This CDR3 has 15 amino acids. The CDR3 sequence is CASSEAGISTYEQYF. The CDR3 DNA is TGTGCCAGCAGTGAAGCCGGGATTTCAACCTACGAGCAGTACTTC.

This sequence joins TRBV2 and TRBJ1-2; D remains ambiguous. CDR1 and CDR2 from the germline V gene are SNHLY and FYNNEI. The CDR3 extends over 13 amino acids. Deletions cut 2 bases from V and 2 bases from J, with 6 bases between. This CDR3 is CASSEPPNYGYTF. The CDR3 region has the DNA TGTGCCAGCAGTGAACCCCCCAACTATGGCTACACCTTC.

The V gene is TRBV6-6, the J gene TRBJ2-7; D call uncertain. Germline assignment: CDR1 MNHNY and CDR2 SVGAGI (reference sequence). The CDR3 loop spans 13 amino acids. V gave up 8 bases and J gave up 2 bases, with 13 bases separating them. This CDR3 reads CASRPQGTYEQYF. DNA for the CDR3: TGTGCCAGCCGACCCCAAGGAACCTACGAGCAGTACTTC.

This CDR3 reads CASSYQTSSYEQYF. For the CDR3, the DNA is TGTGCCAGCAGTTACCAGACGAGCTCCTACGAGCAGTACTTC. The chain links TRBV12-3 or TRBV12-4 to TRBJ2-7; D is undetermined. The CDR3 loop spans 14 amino acids. The V gene lost 4 bases and the J gene lost 0 bases, with 10 bases spanning the gap.